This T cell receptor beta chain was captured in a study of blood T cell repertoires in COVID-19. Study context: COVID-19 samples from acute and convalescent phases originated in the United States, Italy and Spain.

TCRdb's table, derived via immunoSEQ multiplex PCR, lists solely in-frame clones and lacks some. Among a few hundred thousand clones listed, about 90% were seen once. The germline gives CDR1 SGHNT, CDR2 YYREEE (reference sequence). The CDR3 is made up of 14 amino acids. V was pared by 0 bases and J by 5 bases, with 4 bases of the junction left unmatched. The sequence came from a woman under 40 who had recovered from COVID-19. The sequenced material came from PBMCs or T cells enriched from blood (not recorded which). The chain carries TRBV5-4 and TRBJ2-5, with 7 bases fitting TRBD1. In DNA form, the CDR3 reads TGTGCCAGCAGCTTGGACAGGGGAATGGAGACCCAGTACTTC. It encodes CASSLDRGMETQYF.